The next 6 T cell receptor beta chains were all read from a single sample in a study of T cell responses to AZD1222 COVID-19 vaccine. Repertoires were generated with immunoSEQ multiplex PCR, while TCRdb's copy carries only in-frame clones and drops some. The sample includes 90,000 to 120,000 clones, around 90% seen only once; the top ten take approximately 22%. This specimen was peripheral blood, taken on day 0 of AZD1222 vaccination. These receptor sequences come from an adult in good health.

A single count supports this clone. The genes are TRBV3-1 (or the pseudogene TRBV3-2) and TRBJ2-1; D gene unclear. The V and J ends lost 0 bases and 13 bases respectively, with 13 bases between them. CDR3 length equals 13 residues. CDR1 is LGHDT and CDR2 is YNNKEL in the germline V gene (reference sequence). The CDR3 here is CASSQDRVKAQFF. The DNA of the CDR3 is TGTGCCAGCAGCCAAGATCGCGTCAAGGCCCAGTTCTTC.

This clone was seen a single time. The chain employs TRBV7-3 and TRBJ2-5; D possibly corresponds to TRBD1 (6 bases). This CDR3 has 15 amino acids. V shed 2 bases and J shed 1 base, with 11 bases lying between them. CDR1 is SGHTA, CDR2 FQGTGA, per germline. CDR3: CASSLGLGGQETQYF. CDR3 DNA sequence: TGTGCCAGCAGCTTAGGCCTAGGGGGCCAAGAGACCCAGTACTTC.

V and J are TRBV11-1 and TRBJ1-2; D is unresolved. V dropped 5 bases and J dropped 7 bases, with 14 bases sitting between them. Germline V CDR1 and CDR2: SGHAT, FQDESV (reference sequence). The CDR3 has 13 amino acids. The CDR3 DNA reads TGTGCCAGCAGCCCACTCCGGAACCTTGGCTACACCTTC. Its protein product is CASSPLRNLGYTF.

The chain links TRBV2 to TRBJ1-5; D remains ambiguous. V was pared by 6 bases and J by 0 bases, with 6 bases between. Germline CDR1 is SNHLY and CDR2 is FYNNEI. This CDR3 spans 13 amino acids. DNA for the CDR3: TGTGCCAGCAGGAGGTTTAGCAATCAGCCCCAGCATTTT. This gives the protein CASRRFSNQPQHF. Using reference TRBV2 and TRBJ1-5 for the parts outside the CDR3, the full variable domain is EPEVTQTPSHQVTQMGQEVILRCVPISNHLYFYWYRQILGQKVEFLVSFYNNEISEKSEIFDDQFSVERPDGSNFTLKIRSTKLEDSAMYFCASRRFSNQPQHFGDGTRLSIL.

This clone was recorded once. The chain combines TRBV7-2 with TRBJ2-7, with 8 nucleotides matching TRBD1. The trim removed 6 bases at V and 2 bases at J, leaving 6 bases unmatched. Germline V gene data show CDR1 as SGHTA and CDR2 as FQGNSA. The CDR3 runs 14 residues. The CDR3 DNA reads TGTGCCAGCAGTATAGGGGACAGGACCTACGAGCAGTACTTC. Protein: CASSIGDRTYEQYF. The entire variable domain, with the rest obtained from reference TRBV7-2 and TRBJ2-7, is as follows: GAGVSQSPSNKVTEKGKDVELRCDPISGHTALYWYRQSLGQGLEFLIYFQGNSAPDKSGLPSDRFSAERTGGSVSTLTIQRTQQEDSAVYLCASSIGDRTYEQYFGPGTRLTVT.

The rearrangement joins TRBV6-2 or TRBV6-3 to TRBJ2-1, with TRBD2 matching 11 bases. The CDR3 is 17 residues long. J was trimmed by 0 bases and V by 2 bases; bases with no gene match: 3. Germline V lookup: CDR1 MNHEY, CDR2 SVGEGT. CDR3 DNA sequence: TGTGCCAGCAGTTACGTAGCGGGGGGGAGCTCCTACAATGAGCAGTTCTTC. It yields the protein CASSYVAGGSSYNEQFF.